This record looks at one TCR beta chain sequence and its context. Produced via immunoSEQ multiplex PCR; TCRdb's table is partial and in-frame only. The table has 45,000 to 55,000 clones, roughly 96% seen once. The data derive from a study of T cells after somatic rescue of genetic block. The trim removed 5 bases at V and 9 bases at J, leaving 5 bases unmatched. The CDR3 loop spans 14 amino acids. Germline V CDR1 and CDR2: MNHEY, SMNVEV (reference sequence). The sample comprised peripheral blood mononuclear cells (PBMCs). This clonotype was sampled from a child under two years old. This chain connects TRBV27 to TRBJ1-6, with 9 bases matching TRBD1. The CDR3, as DNA: TGTGCCAGCAGTACCGGGACAGGGCTTTCACCCCTCCACTTT. Amino acid sequence: CASSTGTGLSPLHF.